This TCR beta chain was sequenced for a study of vaccination and CD4 T cells after COVID-19. The Oncomine TCR Beta short-read assay generated sequence data from the DNA of cultured CD4+ T cells. TCRdb passed the PCR reads through MiXCR, listing each CDR3 protein once. The table lists about 5,500 distinct CDR3 sequences, approximately 74% of them singletons. General study results and limits: The researchers studied relatively few convalescent patients and omitted early post-infection timepoints.

This clonotype is a singleton in its sample. What it recognizes is unknown. The treatment: roughly 11-day PBMC culture with coronavirus spike peptide pools or control peptides (ViraFEST assay). After expanding antigen-specific T cells with peptide pools, ViraFEST sequenced their TCRs. The CDR3 sequence is 15 residues long. The germline CDR1 and CDR2 sequences are GTSNPN and SVGIG (reference sequence). Trimming pared 2 bases from V and 2 bases from J, leaving 16 bases between. J is TRBJ2-7 and V is TRBV30, with D maybe TRBD2 (7 bases). This receptor was taken from a human donor who had recovered from COVID-19. Material for sequencing was CD4+ T cells from blood, cultured in vitro. CDR3 bases: TGTGCCTGGAGTTTTGGGGGGGCTATACCCTACGAGCAGTACTTC. Translating gives CAWSFGGAIPYEQYF.